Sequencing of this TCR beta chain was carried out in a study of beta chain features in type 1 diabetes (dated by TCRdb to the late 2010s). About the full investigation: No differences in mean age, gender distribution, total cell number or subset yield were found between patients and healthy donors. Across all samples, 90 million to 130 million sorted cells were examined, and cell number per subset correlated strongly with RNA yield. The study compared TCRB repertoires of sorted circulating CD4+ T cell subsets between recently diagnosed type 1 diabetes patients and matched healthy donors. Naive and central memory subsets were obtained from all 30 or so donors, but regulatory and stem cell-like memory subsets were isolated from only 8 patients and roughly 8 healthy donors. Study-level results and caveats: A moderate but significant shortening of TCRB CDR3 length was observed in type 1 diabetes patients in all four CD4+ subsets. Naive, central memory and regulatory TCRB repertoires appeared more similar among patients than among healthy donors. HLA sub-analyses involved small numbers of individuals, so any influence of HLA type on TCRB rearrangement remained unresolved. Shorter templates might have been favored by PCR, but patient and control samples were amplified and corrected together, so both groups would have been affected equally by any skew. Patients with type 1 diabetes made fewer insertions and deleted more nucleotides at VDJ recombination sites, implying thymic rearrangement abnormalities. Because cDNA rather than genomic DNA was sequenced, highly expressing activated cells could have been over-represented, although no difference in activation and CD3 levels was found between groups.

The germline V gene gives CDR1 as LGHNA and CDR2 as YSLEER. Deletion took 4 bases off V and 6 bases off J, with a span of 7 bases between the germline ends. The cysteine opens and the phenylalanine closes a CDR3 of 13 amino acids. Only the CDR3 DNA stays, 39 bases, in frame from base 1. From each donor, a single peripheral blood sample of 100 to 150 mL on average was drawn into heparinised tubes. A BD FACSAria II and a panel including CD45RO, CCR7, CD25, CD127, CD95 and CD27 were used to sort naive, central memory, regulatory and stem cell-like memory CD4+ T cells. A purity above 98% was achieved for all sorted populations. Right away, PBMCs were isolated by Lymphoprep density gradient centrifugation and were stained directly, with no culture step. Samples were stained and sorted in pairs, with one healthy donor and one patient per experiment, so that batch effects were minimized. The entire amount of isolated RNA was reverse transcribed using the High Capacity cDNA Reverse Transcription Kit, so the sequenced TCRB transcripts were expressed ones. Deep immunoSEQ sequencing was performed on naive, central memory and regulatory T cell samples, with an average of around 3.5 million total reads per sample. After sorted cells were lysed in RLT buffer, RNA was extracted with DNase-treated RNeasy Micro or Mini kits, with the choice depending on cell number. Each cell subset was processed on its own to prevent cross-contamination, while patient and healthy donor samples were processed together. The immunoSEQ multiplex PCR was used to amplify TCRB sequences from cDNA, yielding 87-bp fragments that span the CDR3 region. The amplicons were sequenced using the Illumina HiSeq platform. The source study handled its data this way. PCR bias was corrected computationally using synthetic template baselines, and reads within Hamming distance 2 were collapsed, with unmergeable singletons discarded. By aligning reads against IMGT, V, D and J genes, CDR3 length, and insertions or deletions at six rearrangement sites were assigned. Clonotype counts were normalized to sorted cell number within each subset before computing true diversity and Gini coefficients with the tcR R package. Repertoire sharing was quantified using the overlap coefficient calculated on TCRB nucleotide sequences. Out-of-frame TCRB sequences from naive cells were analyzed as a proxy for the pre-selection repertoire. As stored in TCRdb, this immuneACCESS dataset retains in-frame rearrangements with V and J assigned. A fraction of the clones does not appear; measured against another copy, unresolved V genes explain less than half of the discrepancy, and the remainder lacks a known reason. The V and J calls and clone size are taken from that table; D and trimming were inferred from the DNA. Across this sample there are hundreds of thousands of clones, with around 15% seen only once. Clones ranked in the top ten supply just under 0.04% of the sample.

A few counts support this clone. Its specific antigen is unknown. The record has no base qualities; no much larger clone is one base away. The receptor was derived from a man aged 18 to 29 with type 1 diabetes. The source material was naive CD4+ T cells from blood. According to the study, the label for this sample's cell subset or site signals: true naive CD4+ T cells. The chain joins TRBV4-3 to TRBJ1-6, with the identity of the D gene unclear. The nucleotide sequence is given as TGCGCCAGCAGCCCGTTTGGTAATTCACCCCTCCACTTT. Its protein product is CASSPFGNSPLHF.